The clone carrying this T cell receptor (beta chain) was found once. Its antigen is not identified. The sample originates from a study of vaccination effects on CD4 cells after COVID-19. Study in general: Post-vaccine sampling occurred a median 72 days after the second dose.

Sequencing in the ViraFEST assay came after antigen-specific CD4+ T cells had been expanded with viral peptide pools, which were used to stimulate PBMC. Culturing for 10 days preceded CD4+ T cell isolation. Participants received two doses of either the BNT162b2 or mRNA-1273 vaccine. This CDR3 spans 14 amino acids. The V gene's germline CDR1 is SGDLS and CDR2 YYNGEE. V was trimmed by 0 bases and J by 2 bases, leaving 6 bases between them. TCRdb keeps only in-frame clones here, not all; method: immunoSEQ multiplex PCR. The sample consists of 25,000 to 35,000 clones, approximately 69% of them appearing once. Regarding the study as a whole: The study dataset contains few convalescent patients and includes no early post-infection timepoints.

The material sequenced was CD4+ T cells from PBMCs cultured with SARS-CoV-2 spike peptides, taken after COVID-19 vaccination. The chain couples TRBV9 to TRBJ2-1; D is ambiguous. This sequence was found in a human donor who received a COVID-19 vaccine. CDR3 amino acids: CASSVGATYNEQFF. The CDR3 region has the DNA TGTGCCAGCAGCGTAGGGGCTACCTACAATGAGCAGTTCTTC. The variable domain in full, completed from reference TRBV9 and TRBJ2-1, reads DSGVTQTPKHLITATGQRVTLRCSPRSGDLSVYWYQQSLDQGLQFLIQYYNGEERAKGNILERFSAQQFPDLHSELNLSSLELGDSALYFCASSVGATYNEQFFGPGTRLTVL.